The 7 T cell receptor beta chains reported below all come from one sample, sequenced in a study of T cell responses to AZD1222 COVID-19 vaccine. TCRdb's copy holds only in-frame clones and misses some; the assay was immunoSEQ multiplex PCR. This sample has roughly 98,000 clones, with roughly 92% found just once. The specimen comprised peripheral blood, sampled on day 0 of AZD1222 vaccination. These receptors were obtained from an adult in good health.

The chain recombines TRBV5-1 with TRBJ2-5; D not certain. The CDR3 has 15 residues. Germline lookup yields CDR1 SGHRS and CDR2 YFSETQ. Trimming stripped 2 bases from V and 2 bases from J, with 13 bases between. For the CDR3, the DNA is TGCGCCAGCAGCTTCCTGACTGGAGCTCAAGAGACCCAGTACTTC. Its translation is CASSFLTGAQETQYF.

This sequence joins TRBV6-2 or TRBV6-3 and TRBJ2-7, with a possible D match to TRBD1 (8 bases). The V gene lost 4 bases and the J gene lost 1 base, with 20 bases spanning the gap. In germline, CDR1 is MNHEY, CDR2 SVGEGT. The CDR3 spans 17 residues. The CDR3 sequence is CASSWDRWRGFSYEQYF. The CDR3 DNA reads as TGTGCCAGCAGTTGGGACAGGTGGCGGGGGTTTTCCTACGAGCAGTACTTC.

CDR3 sequence: CASSSERSGGVFREQYF. The CDR3 bases are TGTGCCAGCAGTTCCGAACGCTCTGGCGGGGTCTTCCGGGAGCAGTACTTC. The chain carries TRBV6-2 or TRBV6-3 and TRBJ2-7; tentatively, D is TRBD2 (6 bases). The CDR3 length is 17 residues. Germline V lookup: CDR1 MNHEY, CDR2 SVGEGT. Trimming cost V 4 bases and J 7 bases, with 26 bases left between them.

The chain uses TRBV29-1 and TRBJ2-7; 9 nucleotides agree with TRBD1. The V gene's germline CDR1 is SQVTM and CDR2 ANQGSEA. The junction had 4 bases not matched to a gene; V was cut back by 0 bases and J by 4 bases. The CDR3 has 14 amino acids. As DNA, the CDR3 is TGCAGCGTTGAAGACCAGGACAGGGGTTACGAGCAGTACTTC. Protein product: CSVEDQDRGYEQYF.

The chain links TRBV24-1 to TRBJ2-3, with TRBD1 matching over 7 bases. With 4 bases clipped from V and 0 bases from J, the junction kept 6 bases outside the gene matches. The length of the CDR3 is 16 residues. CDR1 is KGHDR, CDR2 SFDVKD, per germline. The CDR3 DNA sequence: TGTGCCACCAGTGAAAAATCGGGACAGAGCACAGATACGCAGTATTTT. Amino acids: CATSEKSGQSTDTQYF.

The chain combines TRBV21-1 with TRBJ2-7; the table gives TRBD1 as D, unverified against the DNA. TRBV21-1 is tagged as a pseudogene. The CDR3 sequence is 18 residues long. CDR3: CASSRFRQGKGSGGEQYF. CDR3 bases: TGTGCCAGCAGCCGTTTCCGACAGGGAAAGGGGTCAGGCGGCGAGCAGTACTTC.

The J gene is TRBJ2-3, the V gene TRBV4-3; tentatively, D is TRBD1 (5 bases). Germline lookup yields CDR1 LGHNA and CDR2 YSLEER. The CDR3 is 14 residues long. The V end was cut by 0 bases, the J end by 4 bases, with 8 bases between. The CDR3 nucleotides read TGCGCCAGCAGCCAAGACAGGGTTTCAGATACGCAGTATTTT. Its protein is CASSQDRVSDTQYF.